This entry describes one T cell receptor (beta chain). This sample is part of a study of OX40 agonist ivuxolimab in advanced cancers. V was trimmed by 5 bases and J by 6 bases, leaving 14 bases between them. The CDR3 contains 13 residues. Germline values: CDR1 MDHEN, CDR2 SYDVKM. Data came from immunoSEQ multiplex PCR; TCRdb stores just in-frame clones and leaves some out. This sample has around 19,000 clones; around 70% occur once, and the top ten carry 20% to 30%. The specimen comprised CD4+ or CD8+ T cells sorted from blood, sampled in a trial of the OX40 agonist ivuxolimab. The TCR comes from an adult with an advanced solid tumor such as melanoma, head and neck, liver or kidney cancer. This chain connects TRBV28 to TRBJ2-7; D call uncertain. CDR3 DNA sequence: TGTGCCAGCAGTACTCTCGGGTGGGTCGAGCAGTACTTC. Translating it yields CASSTLGWVEQYF.